The clone carrying this T cell receptor (beta chain) was seen many times. Sample time point: pre-sensitization, week 0. Treatment indicated: therapeutic diphenylcyclopropenone sensitization with weekly scalp DPC. CDR3 length: 14 amino acids. These data are taken from a study of human T cells and chemical hapten exposure. About the study: The study patch tested 0.01% DPC on the upper back and read results at 6 days. Minor volume differences among pooled libraries chiefly drove per-sample TCR yield variation.

TCRdb independently ran MiXCR on the RACE reads; one entry per CDR3 protein. The sample holds about 98,000 distinct CDR3 sequences, approximately 11% seen once. The sequence came from a woman aged 60 to 75 with alopecia areata. Some clones in this sample may be carry-over from other donors' samples. The J gene is TRBJ1-2, the V gene TRBV21-1. TRBV21-1 constitutes a pseudogene. The sample was whole blood, taken in connection with sensitization to the hapten diphenylcyclopropenone (DPC). In DNA, the CDR3 is TGTGCCAGCAGCAAAGGACTCCCCGACTATGGCTACACCTTC. This encodes CASSKGLPDYGYTF.